A single sample gave rise to the 29 T cell receptor beta chains below, sequenced in a study of T cell responses to AZD1222 COVID-19 vaccine. Libraries were prepared by immunoSEQ multiplex PCR; TCRdb keeps only in-frame clonotypes and omits some of them. The data show some 130,000 clones, 85% seen once. The sequences come from peripheral blood, collected 28 days after the second dose of the MenACWY control vaccine. The receptors originated from an adult who received the MenACWY meningococcal vaccine as a control.

The sample holds one count of this clone. The chain couples TRBV15 to TRBJ1-2; D may be TRBD1 (5 bases). Germline values: CDR1 LNHNV, CDR2 YYDKDF (reference sequence). V was pared by 1 base and J by 4 bases, with 19 bases between. The CDR3 length is 17 residues. In DNA form, the CDR3 reads TGTGCCACCAGCAGAGGGGCCACAGGTGGCGGGGGCTATGGCTACACCTTC. Translating gives CATSRGATGGGGYGYTF.

V usage is TRBV6-1 and J usage is TRBJ1-1; 8 bases are shared with TRBD1. The CDR3 covers 13 residues. CDR1 and CDR2 from the germline V gene are MNHNS and SASEGT. V shed 3 bases, J shed 5 bases, and the junction held 2 bases outside the gene matches. The CDR3 nucleotides are TGTGCCAGCAGTGAGACAGGGGTGACTGAAGCTTTCTTT. Translated: CASSETGVTEAFF.

The J gene is TRBJ1-1, the V gene TRBV15; D gene uncertain. Trimming left V 1 base short and J 1 base short, with 4 bases between. The length of the CDR3 is 13 residues. The germline gives CDR1 LNHNV, CDR2 YYDKDF (reference sequence). CDR3 region: CATSRGQNTEAFF. The CDR3 DNA sequence: TGTGCCACCAGCAGAGGACAGAACACTGAAGCTTTCTTT.

The V call is TRBV2, the J call TRBJ2-3; tentative D call: TRBD1 (6 bases). The germline V gene has CDR1 SNHLY and CDR2 FYNNEI. Trimming took off 4 bases at V and 0 bases at J, with 11 bases between the two ends. There are 15 residues in the CDR3. CDR3 amino acids: CASSVTGLSTDTQYF. The CDR3 region has the DNA TGTGCCAGCAGTGTGACAGGCCTTAGCACAGATACGCAGTATTTT.

J is TRBJ2-5 and V is TRBV19; 7 bases are shared with TRBD2. The CDR3 contains 16 residues. The germline V gene encodes CDR1 LNHDA and CDR2 SQIVND (reference sequence). The V gene end was trimmed by 5 bases and the J gene end by 4 bases; junction bases not matched to a gene: 13. CDR3 residues: CASSPRATSPPETQYF. The CDR3 DNA reads as TGTGCCAGTAGTCCAAGAGCGACTAGCCCTCCAGAGACCCAGTACTTC.

V gene TRBV11-2 combines with J gene TRBJ2-1, with 7 bases that match TRBD2. The CDR3 is 14 residues long. CDR1 is SGHAT and CDR2 is FQNNGV in the germline V gene. The junction had 6 bases not matched to a gene; V was cut back by 2 bases and J by 8 bases. The CDR3 bases are TGTGCCAGCAGCTTATCTCGGACTAGTTATGAGCAGTTCTTC. It yields the protein CASSLSRTSYEQFF.

CDR3 protein: CASSRHRGISTDTQYF. The CDR3, as DNA: TGTGCCAGCAGCCGACACCGAGGGATAAGCACAGATACGCAGTATTTT. The chain joins TRBV3-1 (or the pseudogene TRBV3-2) to TRBJ2-3, with D maybe TRBD2 (5 bases). The CDR3 contains 16 residues. The germline gives CDR1 LGHDT, CDR2 YNNKEL (reference sequence). Trimming took 4 bases from V and 0 from J, leaving 14 bases between them.

This clone has more than one count but fewer than ten. This rearrangement joins TRBV27 to TRBJ1-2, with 9 bases lining up with TRBD1. Germline CDR1 is MNHEY and CDR2 is SMNVEV (reference sequence). V lost 3 bases, J lost 0 bases, and 2 bases stayed unmatched. The CDR3 extends over 15 amino acids. Written as DNA, the CDR3 is TGTGCCAGCAGTTTGGGGACAGGGACTAACTATGGCTACACCTTC. It encodes CASSLGTGTNYGYTF.

In nucleotides, the CDR3 is TGTGCCAGCAGCGTAGACACCGTTTCACCCCTCCACTTT. Amino acids: CASSVDTVSPLHF. The chain recombines TRBV9 with TRBJ1-6; D call uncertain. Germline V gives CDR1 SGDLS, CDR2 YYNGEE. V was pared by 0 bases and J by 9 bases, with 7 bases between. The CDR3 runs to 13 residues.

The CDR3: CASSYLQGSSPHF. The CDR3 region has the DNA TGTGCCAGCAGTTACCTTCAGGGTTCTTCACCGCATTTT. The chain joins TRBV6-5 to TRBJ1-5; D is perhaps TRBD1 (5 bases). Between the trimmed V and J ends, which lost 2 bases and 15 bases, there was a span of 17 bases. The CDR3 loop spans 13 amino acids. Germline V CDR1 and CDR2: MNHEY, SVGAGI.

The chain joins TRBV19 to TRBJ1-2; D perhaps matches TRBD1 (6 bases). This CDR3 comprises 13 residues. V was clipped by 5 bases and J by 3 bases, with 10 bases between them. The germline V gene encodes CDR1 LNHDA and CDR2 SQIVND (reference sequence). The CDR3 DNA reads TGTGCCAGTAGTTGGGGGGGCGACTATGGCTACACCTTC. This codes for CASSWGGDYGYTF. The full variable domain, with the rest looked up from reference TRBV19 and TRBJ1-2, is DGGITQSPKYLFRKEGQNVTLSCEQNLNHDAMYWYRQDPGQGLRLIYYSQIVNDFQKGDIAEGYSVSREKKESFPLTVTSAQKNPTAFYLCASSWGGDYGYTFGSGTRLTVV.

This chain links TRBV5-1 with TRBJ2-1, with 8 bases identical to TRBD2. With V trimmed by 4 bases and J by 0 bases, 12 bases remained unmatched. Germline values: CDR1 SGHRS, CDR2 YFSETQ. The CDR3 contains 18 residues. The CDR3, as DNA: TGCGCCAGCAGCCCTGGCCTAGCGGGCCAAAGCTCCTACAATGAGCAGTTCTTC. Translated: CASSPGLAGQSSYNEQFF.

The CDR3 DNA reads TGTGCCTGGAGTGGGGACAGGTATGGCTACACCTTC. The encoded protein is CAWSGDRYGYTF. The chain recombines TRBV30 with TRBJ1-2; 8 bases line up with TRBD1. The CDR3 runs 12 residues. Trimming cost V 1 base and J 5 bases; bases outside gene matches: 0. The germline CDR1 and CDR2 sequences are GTSNPN and SVGIG (reference sequence).

V and J are TRBV5-1 and TRBJ1-3; 8 bases align to TRBD1. Unmatched junction bases numbered 11, after V lost 4 bases and J lost 2 bases. The CDR3 has 17 amino acids. Germline CDR1 reads SGHRS; CDR2 reads YFSETQ. The CDR3 sequence is CASSQNTGGYTGNTIYF. The DNA for the CDR3 is TGCGCCAGCAGCCAGAACACAGGGGGATACACTGGAAACACCATATATTTT.

This sequence joins TRBV7-8 and TRBJ2-7; D remains ambiguous. V was trimmed by 1 base and J by 0 bases, leaving 7 bases between them. This CDR3 is 14 amino acids long. CDR1 SGHVS and CDR2 FQNEAQ come from the germline V gene. The CDR3 region is CASSLVVTSYEQYF. CDR3 DNA: TGTGCCAGCAGCTTAGTAGTCACCTCCTACGAGCAGTACTTC.

V usage is TRBV11-3 and J usage is TRBJ1-1; a weak D match, TRBD1 (6 bases). V was cut by 5 bases and J by 5 bases, with 18 bases left in between. Germline CDR1 reads SGHNT; CDR2 reads YENEEA. The CDR3 extends over 15 amino acids. CDR3 nucleotides: TGTGCCAGCAGCCAGGGGACGGGGAGTACGACTGAAGCTTTCTTT. Its protein product is CASSQGTGSTTEAFF.

This clone was recorded once. The gene calls are TRBV9 and TRBJ1-1; D possibly corresponds to TRBD1 (5 bases). The CDR3 covers 14 residues. The V gene's germline CDR1 is SGDLS and CDR2 YYNGEE. Trimming removed 2 bases from V and 1 base from J, with 9 bases in between. CDR3 in DNA: TGTGCCAGCAGCGTGCCCAGGGAGAACACTGAAGCTTTCTTT. It encodes CASSVPRENTEAFF.

The rearrangement uses TRBV7-2 and TRBJ1-2; possibly TRBD1 for D (6 bases). From germline, CDR1 is SGHTA and CDR2 FQGNSA. V shed 1 base and J shed 4 bases, with 10 bases lying between them. The CDR3 runs 14 residues. The CDR3 bases are TGTGCCAGCAGCTTAGTCAGGGGAGGCTATGGCTACACCTTC. This sequence encodes CASSLVRGGYGYTF.

The chain links TRBV7-9 to TRBJ2-7; D ambiguous. This CDR3 has 13 amino acids. Trimming took off 2 bases at V and 2 bases at J, with 7 bases between the two ends. Germline CDR1 reads SEHNR; CDR2 reads FQNEAQ (reference sequence). As DNA, the CDR3 is TGTGCCAGCAGCTTACAGGCTCCCTACGAGCAGTACTTC. Translation: CASSLQAPYEQYF.

The chain joins TRBV5-1 to TRBJ1-3; D possibly corresponds to TRBD1 (5 bases). CDR1 SGHRS and CDR2 YFSETQ come from the germline V gene. CDR3 length: 15 residues. V lost 4 bases and J lost 0, with 11 bases in between. CDR3 nucleotide sequence: TGCGCCAGCAGCGTGGGGGACCTCTCTGGAAACACCATATATTTT. Its translation is CASSVGDLSGNTIYF.

Only a few counts were recorded for this clone. The chain recombines TRBV7-9 with TRBJ1-1; D is perhaps TRBD1 (5 bases). CDR1 and CDR2 from the germline V gene are SEHNR and FQNEAQ (reference sequence). V lost 2 bases and J lost 1, with 8 bases in between. CDR3 size: 14 residues. The CDR3: CASSLLGGNTEAFF. CDR3 in DNA: TGTGCCAGCAGCTTATTGGGGGGGAACACTGAAGCTTTCTTT.

The V gene is TRBV11-2, the J gene TRBJ2-5; D is uncertain. From germline, CDR1 is SGHAT and CDR2 FQNNGV. The V and J ends lost 4 bases and 5 bases respectively, with 17 bases between them. CDR3 size: 15 residues. Here the CDR3 reads CASSSQSEQRETQYF. The CDR3 coding sequence is TGTGCCAGCAGCTCTCAGTCTGAGCAGAGGGAGACCCAGTACTTC.

The chain has TRBV28 and TRBJ1-1, with D uncertain. Trimming cost V 8 bases and J 5 bases, with 12 bases left between them. Germline-derived CDR1 and CDR2 are MDHEN and SYDVKM. The CDR3 is 12 amino acids. For the CDR3, the DNA is TGTGCCAGCTCCCCGTGGGGTACTGAAGCTTTCTTT. It translates to CASSPWGTEAFF.

The J gene is TRBJ2-3, the V gene TRBV19, with TRBD2 matching over 7 bases. Germline lookup yields CDR1 LNHDA and CDR2 SQIVND (reference sequence). V shed 3 bases and J 4 bases; nucleotides not matched to a gene: 1. This CDR3 region has 13 residues. Written as DNA, the CDR3 is TGTGCCAGTAGTATGGGGGGGGCAGATACGCAGTATTTT. Translating gives CASSMGGADTQYF.

The V and J genes are TRBV29-1 and TRBJ2-1, with D perhaps assigned TRBD1 or TRBD2 (5 bases each). Germline V lookup: CDR1 SQVTM, CDR2 ANQGSEA. The CDR3 length is 17 residues. Trimming left V 1 base short and J 0 bases short, with 16 bases between. The CDR3 DNA reads as TGCAGCGTTGAAGTATTTTCTAGGGGACCCTCCTACAATGAGCAGTTCTTC. Protein: CSVEVFSRGPSYNEQFF.

The chain links TRBV6-5 to TRBJ1-5; D is unresolved. V was cut by 6 bases and J by 2 bases, with 11 bases left in between. The CDR3 totals 14 residues. Looked up from germline, CDR1 is MNHEY and CDR2 is SVGAGI. CDR3 nucleotides: TGTGCCAGCAGCCCACATCGGGGCAATCAGCCCCAGCATTTT. Encoded protein: CASSPHRGNQPQHF.

This chain joins TRBV28 and TRBJ1-2, with D tentatively TRBD1 (5 bases). Trimming took off 7 bases at V and 4 bases at J, with 10 bases between the two ends. Germline CDR1 reads MDHEN; CDR2 reads SYDVKM. The CDR3 sequence is 12 residues long. The CDR3 sequence is CASTRGGYGYTF. CDR3 bases: TGTGCCAGCACCCGGGGCGGCTATGGCTACACCTTC.

The chain employs TRBV11-3 and TRBJ2-7; 8 bases line up with TRBD2. Per the germline V gene, CDR1 is SGHNT and CDR2 is YENEEA. Trimming took 5 bases from V and 5 from J; bases not matched to a gene: 8. The CDR3 has 14 residues. In DNA form, the CDR3 reads TGTGCCAGCAGCCCTCCTAGCGGGCGGAACGAGCAGTACTTC. It codes for CASSPPSGRNEQYF.

The chain combines TRBV19 with TRBJ1-6, with 7 bases aligning to TRBD1. Germline trimming cut 8 bases from V and 7 bases from J; bases unmatched to any gene: 8. CDR3 length: 14 residues. Looked up from germline, CDR1 is LNHDA and CDR2 is SQIVND (reference sequence). CDR3 sequence: CASSGQYTNSPLHF. The CDR3 bases are TGTGCCAGTTCGGGACAGTACACAAATTCACCCCTCCACTTT.